This T cell receptor (beta chain) is from a study of T cells in Graves' hyperthyroidism and ophthalmopathy. RNA transcripts were the template for amplifying TCR beta CDR3 regions. HTBI primers were employed in a first-round RT-PCR of the TCR CDR3. TCRdb ran MiXCR on the multiplex PCR reads and lists one entry per CDR3 protein. The sample records under 500,000 distinct CDR3 sequences, about 14% being singletons. Trimming took 1 base from V and 0 from J, leaving 4 bases between them. This CDR3 region has 14 residues. Germline V lookup: CDR1 SGHKS, CDR2 YYEKEE (reference sequence). The specimen was blood. This sequence was found in a middle-aged man with Graves' ophthalmopathy. The chain carries TRBV5-5 and TRBJ2-2, with no clear D. CDR3 DNA: TGTGCCAGCAGCTTGTTTACGAACACCGGGGAGCTGTTTTTT. It specifies CASSLFTNTGELFF.